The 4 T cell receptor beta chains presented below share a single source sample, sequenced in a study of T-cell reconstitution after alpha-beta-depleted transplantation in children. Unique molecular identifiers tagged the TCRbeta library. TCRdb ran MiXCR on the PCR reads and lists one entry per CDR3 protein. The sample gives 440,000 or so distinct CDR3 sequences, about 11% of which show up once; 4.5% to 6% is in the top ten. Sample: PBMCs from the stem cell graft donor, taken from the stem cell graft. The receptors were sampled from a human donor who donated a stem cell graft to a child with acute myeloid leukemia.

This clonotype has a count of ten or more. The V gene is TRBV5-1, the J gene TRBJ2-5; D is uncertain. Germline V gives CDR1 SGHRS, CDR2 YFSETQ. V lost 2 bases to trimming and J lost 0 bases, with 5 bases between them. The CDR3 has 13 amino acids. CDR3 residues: CASSLPDQETQYF. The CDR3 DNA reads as TGCGCCAGCAGCTTACCGGACCAAGAGACCCAGTACTTC.

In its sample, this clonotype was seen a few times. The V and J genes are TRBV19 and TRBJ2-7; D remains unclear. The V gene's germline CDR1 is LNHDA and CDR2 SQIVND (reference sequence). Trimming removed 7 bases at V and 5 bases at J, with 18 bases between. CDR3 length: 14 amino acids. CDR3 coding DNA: TGTGCCAGTAAGGAGACCCGGGTTAAAGACGAGCAGTACTTC. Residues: CASKETRVKDEQYF.

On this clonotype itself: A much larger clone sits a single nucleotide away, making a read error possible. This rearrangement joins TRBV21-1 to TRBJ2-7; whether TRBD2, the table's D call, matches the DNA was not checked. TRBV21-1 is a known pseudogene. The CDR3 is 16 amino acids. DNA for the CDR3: TGTGCCAGCAGCAAAGTTCCAGGGAGGATGGTCTCCGAGCAGTACGTC. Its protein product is CASSKVPGRMVSEQYV.

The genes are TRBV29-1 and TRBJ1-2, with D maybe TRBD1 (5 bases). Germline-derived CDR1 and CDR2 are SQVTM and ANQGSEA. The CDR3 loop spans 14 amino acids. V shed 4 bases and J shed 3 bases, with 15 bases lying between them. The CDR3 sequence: CSVVWQGLHYGYTF. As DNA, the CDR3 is TGCAGCGTTGTTTGGCAGGGTCTCCACTATGGCTACACCTTC.